This section outlines one T cell receptor (beta chain) sequence together with its context. The CDR3 runs 13 residues. The germline CDR1 and CDR2 sequences are KGHSH and LQKENI. The V gene lost 4 bases and the J gene lost 1 base, with 8 bases spanning the gap. These data are taken from a study of blood T cell repertoires in COVID-19. Study at large: There were acute and convalescent COVID-19 samples, and they came from the United States, Italy and Spain.

Clones were sequenced by immunoSEQ multiplex PCR, and TCRdb holds only the in-frame ones, with some missing. The top ten hold approximately 0.3% of the sample, which has approximately 670,000 clones, around 89% seen once. The genes are TRBV18 and TRBJ2-7; tentatively, D is TRBD1 (6 bases). The TCR sequence derives from a woman between 18 and 29 years old with acute or convalescent COVID-19. Material: peripheral blood. Here the CDR3 DNA reads TGTGCCAGCTCACAGGACAGATCCTACGAGCAGTACTTC. Amino acid sequence: CASSQDRSYEQYF.